The 32 T cell receptor beta chains listed next were all sequenced from one sample in a study of blood T cell repertoires in COVID-19. Only in-frame clones appear in the TCRdb table, and some are missing; sequencing was by immunoSEQ multiplex PCR. The sample contains about 160,000 clones, over 70% of which appear only once. Sequencing was carried out using peripheral blood. The receptors were gathered from a man aged 65 to 79 with acute or convalescent COVID-19.

The chain combines TRBV11-3 with TRBJ2-1, with TRBD2 matching 13 bases. Germline values: CDR1 SGHNT, CDR2 YENEEA. The CDR3 runs 16 residues. The J segment lost 5 bases and the V segment lost 7 bases, leaving 8 bases of the junction unmatched. The CDR3, as DNA: TGTGCCAGCAAGAGTCCCGGGACTAGCGGGGACAATGAGCAGTTCTTC. It is translated as CASKSPGTSGDNEQFF.

The CDR3 DNA reads TGTGCCAGCAGCCAAGACTTACACATCACCTACGAGCAGTACTTC. Translating gives CASSQDLHITYEQYF. The V gene is TRBV14, the J gene TRBJ2-7; D unclear. Germline-derived CDR1 and CDR2 are SGHDN and FVKESK. V shed 0 bases and J shed 2 bases, with 11 bases lying between them. This CDR3 contains 15 residues.

This clone was picked up a small number of times. The chain employs TRBV5-4 and TRBJ1-2, with 7 bases that match TRBD1. CDR1 and CDR2 (germline): SGHNT, YYREEE (reference sequence). The CDR3 sequence is 13 residues long. With 5 bases clipped from V and 1 base from J, the junction kept 2 bases outside the gene matches. The CDR3 DNA is TGTGCCAGCAGTCAGGGGGTTAACTATGGCTACACCTTC. Protein sequence: CASSQGVNYGYTF.

The chain recombines TRBV28 with TRBJ2-7; weak D call: TRBD1 (5 bases). This CDR3 is 12 amino acids long. Germline CDR1 reads MDHEN; CDR2 reads SYDVKM. With 6 bases removed from V and 3 bases from J, the gap between germline ends came to 9 bases. The CDR3 sequence: CASRDSHYEQYF. The DNA of the CDR3 is TGTGCCAGCAGAGACAGTCACTACGAGCAGTACTTC.

The V and J genes are TRBV5-1 and TRBJ2-3, with TRBD1 as a possible D gene (6 bases). Germline V gene sequence: CDR1 SGHRS, CDR2 YFSETQ. V shed 2 bases and J shed 3 bases, with 10 bases lying between them. There are 14 residues in the CDR3. The CDR3 reads CASSLGGSTDTQYF. CDR3 bases: TGCGCCAGCAGCTTAGGGGGAAGTACAGATACGCAGTATTTT.

This sequence joins TRBV7-9 and TRBJ2-7, with 8 bases fitting TRBD1. The CDR3 is made up of 15 amino acids. V trimming: 5 bases; J trimming: 3 bases; junction bases outside the gene matches: 9. Per germline, CDR1 SEHNR and CDR2 FQNEAQ (reference sequence). The CDR3: CASSPGQGSDYEQYF. The DNA for the CDR3 is TGTGCCAGCAGCCCCGGACAGGGTTCGGACTACGAGCAGTACTTC.

This chain links TRBV10-3 with TRBJ2-5, with a tentative D call TRBD2 (6 bases). The CDR3 runs to 15 residues. V was trimmed by 0 bases and J by 5 bases, leaving 13 bases between them. Per germline, CDR1 ENHRY and CDR2 SYGVKD. The CDR3: CAISESTGVRETQYF. The DNA for the CDR3 is TGTGCCATCAGTGAGTCGACGGGAGTGAGGGAGACCCAGTACTTC.

This clone came up a few times. This chain links TRBV5-1 with TRBJ2-2; 11 bases agree with TRBD2. V trimming: 4 bases; J trimming: 6 bases; junction bases outside the gene matches: 11. Germline CDR1 SGHRS, CDR2 YFSETQ. This CDR3 has 17 residues. The CDR3 loop reads CASSATASGRRAGELFF. CDR3 coding DNA: TGCGCCAGCAGCGCTACCGCTAGCGGGAGGAGGGCCGGGGAGCTGTTTTTT. The variable domain in full, with the rest retrieved from reference TRBV5-1 and TRBJ2-2, is KAGVTQTPRYLIKTRGQQVTLSCSPISGHRSVSWYQQTPGQGLQFLFEYFSETQRNKGNFPGRFSGRQFSNSRSEMNVSTLELGDSALYLCASSATASGRRAGELFFGEGSRLTVL.

V gene TRBV6-5 combines with J gene TRBJ2-7; 7 bases map to TRBD2. V gave up 2 bases and J gave up 0 bases; unmatched junction bases: 4. The germline V gene encodes CDR1 MNHEY and CDR2 SVGAGI. The CDR3 consists of 15 residues. The CDR3 region has the DNA TGTGCCAGCAGTTACCTCGGGGGGAACTCCTACGAGCAGTACTTC. Protein sequence: CASSYLGGNSYEQYF.

The CDR3 nucleotides read TGTGCCAGTAGTTCGACAGGTAATCTGGGCGCCAACGTCCTGACTTTC. Its translation is CASSSTGNLGANVLTF. The rearrangement links TRBV19 to TRBJ2-6; TRBD1 might be the D (6 bases). Per the germline V gene, CDR1 is LNHDA and CDR2 is SQIVND (reference sequence). V was pared by 5 bases and J by 7 bases, with 18 bases between. The CDR3 runs 16 residues.

This clone was observed a few times. The chain uses TRBV18 and TRBJ1-1, with D tentatively TRBD1 (6 bases). CDR3 length equals 14 residues. V was shortened by 3 bases and J by 12 bases, with 20 bases between the two germline ends. Germline V gene lookup returns CDR1 KGHSH and CDR2 LQKENI. CDR3 in DNA: TGTGCCAGCTCACCTCGCGACAGGCCGGCCGAGTCTTTCTTT. It specifies CASSPRDRPAESFF. The variable domain in full, completed from reference TRBV18 and TRBJ1-1, reads NAGVMQNPRHLVRRRGQEARLRCSPMKGHSHVYWYRQLPEEGLKFMVYLQKENIIDESGMPKERFSAEFPKEGPSILRIQQVVRGDSAAYFCASSPRDRPAESFFGQGTRLTVV.

J is TRBJ2-7 and V is TRBV7-2, with 9 nucleotides matching TRBD2. The CDR3 length is 15 residues. Germline V CDR1 and CDR2: SGHTA, FQGNSA. V was pared by 5 bases and J by 2 bases, with 7 bases of the junction left unmatched. DNA for the CDR3: TGTGCCAGCAGCCCCTTAGCGGGAGAGACCTACGAGCAGTACTTC. This encodes CASSPLAGETYEQYF. Variable domain in full (rest from reference TRBV7-2 and TRBJ2-7): GAGVSQSPSNKVTEKGKDVELRCDPISGHTALYWYRQSLGQGLEFLIYFQGNSAPDKSGLPSDRFSAERTGGSVSTLTIQRTQQEDSAVYLCASSPLAGETYEQYFGPGTRLTVT.

The chain joins TRBV24-1 to TRBJ2-3, with TRBD2 identical over 8 bases. This CDR3 is built from 17 residues. CDR1 is KGHDR and CDR2 is SFDVKD in the germline V gene. V lost 3 bases, J lost 1 base, and 8 bases stayed unmatched. Here the CDR3 reads CATSDPIGAGGTDTQYF. CDR3 coding DNA: TGTGCCACCAGTGATCCCATCGGAGCGGGGGGCACAGATACGCAGTATTTT.

The rearrangement links TRBV12-5 to TRBJ2-1, with 7 bases matching TRBD1. Germline CDR1 LGHNT, CDR2 FRNRAP. The CDR3 spans 12 residues. V trimming: 5 bases; J trimming: 6 bases; junction bases outside the gene matches: 1. The CDR3 reads CASGRQGNEQFF. In nucleotides, the CDR3 is TGTGCTAGTGGTCGACAGGGCAATGAGCAGTTCTTC.

This clone was picked up a small number of times. The rearrangement uses TRBV6-5 and TRBJ1-4; D perhaps matches TRBD1 (6 bases). CDR1 and CDR2 (germline): MNHEY, SVGAGI. Trimming shortened V by 2 bases and J by 5 bases, and 6 bases separated the two germline ends. This CDR3 has 13 amino acids. CDR3 bases: TGTGCCAGCAGTTACGGGACAAATGAAAAACTGTTTTTT. Its translation: CASSYGTNEKLFF.

The rearrangement joins TRBV14 to TRBJ2-1, with 8 bases aligning to TRBD2. CDR3 length: 15 amino acids. Germline assignment: CDR1 SGHDN and CDR2 FVKESK. The J segment lost 7 bases and the V segment lost 4 bases, leaving 9 bases of the junction unmatched. The DNA for the CDR3 is TGTGCCAGCAGCCCCACGGGAGGGGGAATGAATGAGCAGTTCTTC. Its protein product is CASSPTGGGMNEQFF.

The CDR3 region is CASSLGDRVAETQYF. CDR3 in DNA: TGTGCCAGCAGCTTAGGGGACAGGGTAGCAGAGACCCAGTACTTC. The chain carries TRBV7-9 and TRBJ2-5, with 9 bases lining up with TRBD1. With V trimmed by 1 base and J by 4 bases, 4 bases remained unmatched. The V gene's germline CDR1 is SEHNR and CDR2 FQNEAQ (reference sequence). The CDR3 has 15 residues.

This clone was counted only a few times. The chain recombines TRBV28 with TRBJ2-7; 10 nucleotides align to TRBD2. The germline V gene has CDR1 MDHEN and CDR2 SYDVKM. Trimming cost V 2 bases and J 5 bases; bases outside gene matches: 6. The CDR3 consists of 15 residues. The DNA for the CDR3 is TGTGCCAGCAGTTTACCTAGCGGGAGCCCGAACGAGCAGTACTTC. This gives the protein CASSLPSGSPNEQYF.

The chain recombines TRBV20-1 with TRBJ2-1; possible D gene TRBD2, 5 bases. The length of the CDR3 is 13 residues. Germline loops: CDR1 DFQATT, CDR2 SNEGSKA (reference sequence). The germline V and J ends were trimmed by 3 bases and 6 bases, with 12 bases remaining between them. CDR3 nucleotides: TGCAGTGCTAGTCGGGGTATAGGCAATGAGCAGTTCTTC. It specifies CSASRGIGNEQFF.

This clone appeared a single time. This chain uses TRBV28 with TRBJ2-4, with 7 bases aligning to TRBD2. The length of the CDR3 is 12 residues. V lost 3 bases to trimming and J lost 7 bases; unmatched junction nucleotides: 0. Germline CDR1 reads MDHEN; CDR2 reads SYDVKM. The CDR3 is CASSLGGNIQYF. The CDR3 nucleotides read TGTGCCAGCAGTTTGGGAGGGAACATTCAGTACTTC.

This clone has more than one count but fewer than ten. This sequence joins TRBV19 and TRBJ1-5, with unresolved D. The ends were cut back, 5 bases at V and 6 bases at J, with 11 bases in the middle. Per germline, CDR1 LNHDA and CDR2 SQIVND (reference sequence). This CDR3 is 13 amino acids long. The CDR3 DNA reads as TGTGCCAGTAGTGTTTTGGAGGCTCAGCCCCAGCATTTT. This gives the protein CASSVLEAQPQHF.

The V and J genes are TRBV18 and TRBJ2-7; 9 bases are shared with TRBD1. Germline values: CDR1 KGHSH, CDR2 LQKENI. With 4 bases clipped from V and 1 base from J, the junction kept 5 bases outside the gene matches. The CDR3 totals 15 residues. Here the CDR3 reads CASSREGTGSYEQYF. The CDR3 DNA sequence: TGTGCCAGCTCACGGGAGGGGACAGGGTCCTACGAGCAGTACTTC.

This clone was seen more than once but under ten times. Other nucleotide sequences in the sample specify the same CDR3. The rearrangement links TRBV9 to TRBJ1-5; 7 positions agree with TRBD1. Germline V lookup: CDR1 SGDLS, CDR2 YYNGEE. Trimming removed 0 bases from V and 2 bases from J; junction bases left unmatched: 2. This CDR3 contains 15 residues. CDR3 DNA sequence: TGTGCCAGCAGCGTAGGACAGGGTGGCAATCAGCCCCAGCATTTT. Residues: CASSVGQGGNQPQHF.

The chain recombines TRBV10-3 with TRBJ1-5; 9 bases align to TRBD1. From germline, CDR1 is ENHRY and CDR2 SYGVKD. The junction had 6 bases not matched to a gene; V was cut back by 3 bases and J by 6 bases. This CDR3 comprises 15 residues. The CDR3 DNA reads as TGTGCCATCAGTGAAGGACAGGGGTGGACTCAGCCCCAGCATTTT. Its translation: CAISEGQGWTQPQHF.

This chain links TRBV6-6 with TRBJ2-1; a weak D match, TRBD2 (6 bases). The CDR3 has 16 amino acids. With 10 bases removed from V and 7 bases from J, the gap between germline ends came to 26 bases. The V gene's germline CDR1 is MNHNY and CDR2 SVGAGI (reference sequence). The CDR3 spells CAISLGGLSDRNEQFF. CDR3 nucleotide sequence: TGTGCCATCTCACTTGGGGGACTCTCAGACCGTAATGAGCAGTTCTTC.

The rearrangement uses TRBV6-6 and TRBJ2-1; 9 bases map to TRBD2. The CDR3 is 13 amino acids. The germline gives CDR1 MNHNY, CDR2 SVGAGI (reference sequence). V was clipped by 4 bases and J by 9 bases; unmatched bases: 4. The CDR3 protein is CASSSNSGGEQFF. The CDR3 DNA reads TGTGCCAGCAGTTCTAATAGCGGGGGTGAGCAGTTCTTC.

The sample holds a few counts of this clone. The V call is TRBV29-1, the J call TRBJ2-1; 7 bases fit TRBD1. The CDR3 is made up of 16 amino acids. Per the germline V gene, CDR1 is SQVTM and CDR2 is ANQGSEA. V lost 4 bases, J lost 5 bases, and 14 bases stayed unmatched. Written as DNA, the CDR3 is TGCAGCGTTGGGACGAGGGGGCAGGGGAGAGACAATGAGCAGTTCTTC. It encodes CSVGTRGQGRDNEQFF.

The CDR3 region has the DNA TGTGCCAGCACCCCTGCGGACAGCTCTGGAAACACCATATATTTT. Translated, it gives CASTPADSSGNTIYF. The V call is TRBV28, the J call TRBJ1-3; a weak D match, TRBD1 (6 bases). The CDR3 loop spans 15 amino acids. V shed 7 bases and J shed 0 bases, with 13 bases lying between them. Germline V gene lookup returns CDR1 MDHEN and CDR2 SYDVKM.

The gene calls are TRBV19 and TRBJ1-5; 7 positions agree with TRBD1. CDR1 and CDR2 (germline): LNHDA, SQIVND (reference sequence). The CDR3 extends over 16 amino acids. Trimming at V came to 2 bases and at J to 2 bases, leaving 6 bases not matched to a gene. The CDR3 loop reads CASSITNRGGNQPQHF. As DNA, the CDR3 is TGTGCCAGTAGTATAACCAACAGGGGCGGCAATCAGCCCCAGCATTTT. Using reference TRBV19 and TRBJ1-5 for the parts outside the CDR3, the full variable domain is DGGITQSPKYLFRKEGQNVTLSCEQNLNHDAMYWYRQDPGQGLRLIYYSQIVNDFQKGDIAEGYSVSREKKESFPLTVTSAQKNPTAFYLCASSITNRGGNQPQHFGDGTRLSIL.

CDR3 coding DNA: TGTGCCAGCAGCTTGACTGGACTAGCGGGGAGCGAGCAGTTCTTC. Protein sequence: CASSLTGLAGSEQFF. J is TRBJ2-1 and V is TRBV5-5; 12 nucleotides line up with TRBD2. CDR1 SGHKS and CDR2 YYEKEE come from the germline V gene (reference sequence). This CDR3 is 15 amino acids long. The V and J ends lost 1 base and 10 bases, in that order; junction bases with no gene match: 6. Combining the CDR3 with reference TRBV5-5 and TRBJ2-1 gives the whole variable domain DAGVTQSPTHLIKTRGQQVTLRCSPISGHKSVSWYQQVLGQGPQFIFQYYEKEERGRGNFPDRFSARQFPNYSSELNVNALLLGDSALYLCASSLTGLAGSEQFFGPGTRLTVL.

The J gene is TRBJ2-5, the V gene TRBV5-1; possible D gene TRBD1, 6 bases. CDR3 size: 13 residues. The ends were cut back, 5 bases at V and 5 bases at J, with 13 bases in the middle. Germline V gene sequence: CDR1 SGHRS, CDR2 YFSETQ. The CDR3 here is CASRIGGEETQYF. The CDR3 bases are TGCGCCAGCAGGATAGGGGGAGAGGAGACCCAGTACTTC. Full variable domain (rest looked up from reference TRBV5-1 and TRBJ2-5): KAGVTQTPRYLIKTRGQQVTLSCSPISGHRSVSWYQQTPGQGLQFLFEYFSETQRNKGNFPGRFSGRQFSNSRSEMNVSTLELGDSALYLCASRIGGEETQYFGPGTRLLVL.

The CDR3 region has the DNA TGTGCCAGCAGTCCAAAGCCTCGCGAAGCCGGGGAGCTGTTTTTT. Its translation is CASSPKPREAGELFF. The rearrangement uses TRBV27 and TRBJ2-2; no firm D call. Trimming stripped 5 bases from V and 6 bases from J, with 16 bases between. The V gene's germline CDR1 is MNHEY and CDR2 SMNVEV (reference sequence). This CDR3 is built from 15 residues.